The T cell receptor beta chain described here comes from a study of chemoradiotherapy in HPV16-positive cancers. Study summary: Candidate HPV-specific clones and shared TCR motifs came from a couple of HPV16-positive patients.

Findings and limits, study-wide: HPV-responsive T-cell expansion during chemoradiotherapy was linked to improved recurrence-free survival in HPV16-positive patients. Candidate HPV-specific clones and E7-related TCR motifs grew in tumor during treatment. Only two HPV16-positive patients supplied the functional HPV-specificity definition.

The protocol was immunoSEQ multiplex PCR, while the TCRdb copy is restricted to in-frame clones and leaves out a portion. This sample has nearly 35,000 clones, with over 80% found just once. Notes on this clone: Its antigen is currently unknown.

This CDR3 contains 14 residues. The germline gives CDR1 SNHLY, CDR2 FYNNEI. Sample: blood, taken from a patient who underwent chemoradiotherapy. The rearrangement links TRBV2 to TRBJ2-5, with TRBD1 matching over 11 bases. The last part of the DNA fits TRBJ2-7 better; the J call may be wrong. This clonotype was sampled from a human donor with HPV-associated anogenital cancer. CDR3 nucleotides: TGTGCCAGCAGTGAATGGGACAGGGGGTTCGAGCAGTACTTC. Encoded protein: CASSEWDRGFEQYF.